This entry describes one T cell receptor beta chain. From germline, CDR1 is MDHEN and CDR2 SYDVKM. V was cut by 7 bases and J by 5 bases, with 12 bases left in between. The CDR3 totals 13 residues. The donors, all of them Caucasian adults, lived in Nashville, Tennessee. TCRdb's table, derived via immunoSEQ multiplex PCR, lists solely in-frame clones and lacks some. Of over a million clones in the sample, under 99% were seen once. The record originates from a study of shared clonotypes between healthy human individuals. This chain joins TRBV28 and TRBJ1-5; D gene uncertain. The TCR was taken from a young man in good health. The sequenced sample was naive CD4+ T cells sorted from blood. Described subset: CD45RA+ positively selected. As DNA, the CDR3 is TGTGCCAGCAATAAGCGCGTTGATCAGCCCCAGCATTTT. Amino acids: CASNKRVDQPQHF.